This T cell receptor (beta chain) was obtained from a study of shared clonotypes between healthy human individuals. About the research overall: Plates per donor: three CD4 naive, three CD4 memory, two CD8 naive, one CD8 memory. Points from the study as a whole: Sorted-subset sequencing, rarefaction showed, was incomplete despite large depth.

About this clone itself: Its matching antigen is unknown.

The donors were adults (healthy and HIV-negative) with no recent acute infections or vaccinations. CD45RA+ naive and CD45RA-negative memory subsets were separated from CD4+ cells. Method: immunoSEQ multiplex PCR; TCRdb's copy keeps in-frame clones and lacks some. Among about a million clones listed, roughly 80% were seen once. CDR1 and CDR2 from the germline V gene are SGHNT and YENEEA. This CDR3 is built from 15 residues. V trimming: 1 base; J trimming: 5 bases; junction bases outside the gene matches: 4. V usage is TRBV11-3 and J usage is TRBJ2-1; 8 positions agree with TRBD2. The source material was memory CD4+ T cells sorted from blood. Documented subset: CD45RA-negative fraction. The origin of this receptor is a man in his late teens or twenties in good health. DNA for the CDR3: TGTGCCAGCAGCTTAGCGGGAGGGCCTAACAATGAGCAGTTCTTC. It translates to CASSLAGGPNNEQFF.